The clone carrying this TCR beta chain was recorded once. Its target is unknown. Expressed TCRB transcripts were sequenced, since all the RNA that had been isolated was reverse transcribed. Using immunoSEQ multiplex PCR, the repertoire was profiled, and TCRdb retains in-frame clones only, with some absent. The sample lists about 370,000 clones, around 10% seen once, with less than 0.65% in the top ten. These data come from a study of beta chain features in type 1 diabetes. Study background: Analysis included 107,917,701 sorted cells drawn from all samples.

CD4+ cells of the naive, central memory, regulatory and stem cell-like memory types were sorted via CD45RO/CCR7/CD25/CD127/CD95/CD27. Study-wide findings and caveats: Whether TCRB rearrangement is influenced by HLA type was left unresolved in this analysis. Shortening that was moderate but significant affected the TCRB CDR3s of Type 1 diabetes patients in all four CD4+ subsets.

The source of this sequence is a man under 40 with type 1 diabetes. Sequencing was carried out using central memory CD4+ T cells from blood.

CDR3 sequence reads: CASMEGGKNIQYF. As DNA, the CDR3 is TGTGCCAGCATGGAGGGAGGCAAAAACATTCAGTACTTC. The chain uses TRBV6-9 and TRBJ2-4; TRBD2 is a possible D gene (6 bases). The CDR3 totals 13 residues. Trimming removed 7 bases from V and 3 bases from J, with 10 bases in between. Germline V CDR1 and CDR2: MNHGY, SVAAGI.